Shown below are 26 T cell receptor beta chains from a single sample sequenced in a study of spatial heterogeneity in lung cancer. Each CDR3 protein is one row after TCRdb ran MiXCR on the 5' RACE reads. Of about 19,000 distinct CDR3 sequences in the sample, 8% to 10% were seen once. The sample's time point: blood at routine non-recurrence follow-up after resection. This specimen consisted of PBMCs, obtained at follow-up. Receptor source: a female donor with early-stage non-small cell lung cancer.

This clonotype was detected ten times or more. V is TRBV28 and J is TRBJ2-5; 8 bases line up with TRBD2. The J segment lost 1 base and the V segment lost 5 bases, leaving 3 bases of the junction unmatched. CDR1 MDHEN and CDR2 SYDVKM come from the germline V gene. This CDR3 is built from 14 residues. CDR3 nucleotides: TGTGCCAGCAGTCTAGCGGGTTTCCAAGAGACCCAGTACTTC. Residues: CASSLAGFQETQYF.

This chain links TRBV12-3 or TRBV12-4 with TRBJ2-1, with D unclear. V was cut by 1 base and J by 2 bases, with 6 bases left in between. CDR3 length: 14 residues. As DNA, the CDR3 is TGTGCCAGCAGTTTAGGGCTAGCCTACAATGAGCAGTTCTTC. Protein: CASSLGLAYNEQFF.

The chain carries TRBV5-1 and TRBJ2-3; 7 bases line up with TRBD2. This CDR3 comprises 15 residues. Germline-derived CDR1 and CDR2 are SGHRS and YFSETQ. The trim removed 4 bases at V and 7 bases at J, leaving 12 bases unmatched. The chain's CDR3 is CASSPGTTRPNTQYF. CDR3 in DNA: TGCGCCAGCAGCCCCGGGACTACCCGCCCCAATACGCAGTATTTT. The full variable domain, with the rest looked up from reference TRBV5-1 and TRBJ2-3, is KAGVTQTPRYLIKTRGQQVTLSCSPISGHRSVSWYQQTPGQGLQFLFEYFSETQRNKGNFPGRFSGRQFSNSRSEMNVSTLELGDSALYLCASSPGTTRPNTQYFGPGTRLTVL.

This clonotype has a count of ten or more. The gene calls are TRBV18 and TRBJ2-1, with D tentatively TRBD1 or TRBD2 (6 bases each). There are 17 residues in the CDR3. Trimming shortened V by 2 bases and J by 7 bases, and 21 bases separated the two germline ends. Germline CDR1 is KGHSH and CDR2 is LQKENI. CDR3 protein: CASSPSGVLSGQNEQFF. The CDR3, as DNA: TGTGCCAGCTCACCATCGGGGGTCCTCTCAGGACAGAATGAGCAGTTCTTC.

This clonotype qualifies as medium-sized. The CDR3 region is CASSGTSGSLNNEQFF. The CDR3, as DNA: TGTGCCAGCAGCGGGACTAGCGGGAGCCTCAACAATGAGCAGTTCTTC. The chain combines TRBV12-3 or TRBV12-4 with TRBJ2-1, with TRBD2 matching 14 bases. Trimming at V came to 6 bases and at J to 5 bases, leaving 6 bases not matched to a gene. This CDR3 spans 16 amino acids.

This clonotype was found many times. The chain uses TRBV20-1 and TRBJ2-7; either TRBD1 or TRBD2 may supply D (5 bases each). The CDR3 is made up of 17 amino acids. CDR1 and CDR2 from the germline V gene are DFQATT and SNEGSKA (reference sequence). Trimming removed 0 bases at V and 0 bases at J, with 18 bases between. The CDR3 region has the DNA TGCAGTGCTAGAGATCTGACGGGGCGCGCAAGCTCCTACGAGCAGTACTTC. The encoded protein is CSARDLTGRASSYEQYF.

This clonotype was observed at least ten times. The chain is built from TRBV11-2 and TRBJ1-3; D is undetermined. CDR3 length: 15 amino acids. V was pared by 1 base and J by 0 bases, with 7 bases between. CDR1 and CDR2 from the germline V gene are SGHAT and FQNNGV. This chain's CDR3 is CASSLGGASGNTIYF. The CDR3 DNA reads as TGTGCCAGCAGCTTAGGGGGAGCCTCTGGAAACACCATATATTTT.

A few counts support this clonotype. This may arise from a read error, as a much more abundant clone is one base away. The chain uses TRBV19 and TRBJ2-4, with 14 nucleotides matching TRBD2. Germline V gives CDR1 LNHDA, CDR2 SQIVND (reference sequence). The CDR3 runs 17 residues. The CDR3 nucleotides read TGTGTCAGTAGTACGGGACTAGCGGGAGATCGAAAAAACATTCAGTACTTC. Protein product: CVSSTGLAGDRKNIQYF.

There are many counts of this clonotype. This rearrangement joins TRBV6-1 to TRBJ1-5, with D possibly being TRBD1 (6 bases). The CDR3 is 16 amino acids. V was cut by 7 bases and J by 7 bases, with 23 bases left in between. Germline CDR1 is MNHNS and CDR2 is SASEGT. Here the CDR3 DNA reads TGTGCCAGCAAAATCACTTTACAGGGTACGGGGCAGCCCCAGCATTTT. The encoded protein is CASKITLQGTGQPQHF.

This clonotype has at least ten counts. This rearrangement joins TRBV27 to TRBJ2-7; D tentatively reads TRBD1 or TRBD2 (5 bases each). Germline assignment: CDR1 MNHEY and CDR2 SMNVEV (reference sequence). This CDR3 region has 14 residues. V was clipped by 8 bases and J by 6 bases, with 20 bases between them. CDR3 in DNA: TGTGCCAGCTTCGGGTGGGGGAAGAGGACCGAGCAGTACTTC. Translated, it gives CASFGWGKRTEQYF.

This clonotype was detected ten times or more. This chain links TRBV4-1 with TRBJ2-5, with D unresolved. CDR3 length: 15 residues. The germline CDR1 and CDR2 sequences are MGHRA and YSYEKL. V was pared by 0 bases and J by 0 bases, with 8 bases between. CDR3 in DNA: TGCGCCAGCAGCCAAGACAGCTTGTACCAAGAGACCCAGTACTTC. Translation gives CASSQDSLYQETQYF.

The sample holds many counts of this clonotype. The rearrangement uses TRBV12-3 or TRBV12-4 and TRBJ1-4, with 10 bases identical to TRBD1. This CDR3 region has 18 residues. Trimming took 6 bases from V and 0 from J; bases not matched to a gene: 10. CDR3 protein: CASRSRDRGPATNEKLFF. The CDR3 bases are TGTGCCAGCAGATCCCGGGACAGGGGACCCGCAACTAATGAAAAACTGTTTTTT.

This clonotype occurred many times. The chain uses TRBV27 and TRBJ1-2; D is undetermined. V dropped 3 bases and J dropped 4 bases, with 12 bases sitting between them. Germline V gene data show CDR1 as MNHEY and CDR2 as SMNVEV (reference sequence). The CDR3 sequence is 14 residues long. The CDR3 nucleotides are TGTGCCAGCAGTTTGGCGGACGGAGCCTATGGCTACACCTTC. This gives the protein CASSLADGAYGYTF.

This clonotype was detected many times. The CDR3, as DNA: TGTGCCAGCAGTTTGCGGGGGGGGGACAATGAGCAGTTCTTC. Protein sequence: CASSLRGGDNEQFF. The chain combines TRBV12-3 or TRBV12-4 with TRBJ2-1; 9 nucleotides line up with TRBD2. Unmatched junction bases numbered 2, after V lost 3 bases and J lost 5 bases. The CDR3 consists of 14 residues.

This clonotype was seen ten or more times. The rearrangement joins TRBV18 to TRBJ1-1; D remains unclear. The CDR3 is made up of 13 amino acids. Germline V gene lookup returns CDR1 KGHSH and CDR2 LQKENI. Trimming cost V 6 bases and J 6 bases, with 14 bases left between them. The CDR3, as DNA: TGTGCCAGCTCCCTCTCCGGGCAGGCTGAAGCTTTCTTT. It encodes CASSLSGQAEAFF.

This clonotype has at least ten counts. The rearrangement uses TRBV11-2 and TRBJ1-2; D gene uncertain. Germline V gene lookup returns CDR1 SGHAT and CDR2 FQNNGV. CDR3 size: 13 residues. V lost 4 bases to trimming and J lost 6 bases, with 12 bases between them. The CDR3 DNA follows: TGTGCCAGCAGCTCGGTAGGGTCGGATGGCTACACCTTC. Translated, it gives CASSSVGSDGYTF.

The sample holds many counts of this clonotype. The chain recombines TRBV5-1 with TRBJ2-7; D is unclear. The CDR3 sequence is 12 residues long. V lost 3 bases and J 5 bases, leaving 9 bases between the germline ends. Germline CDR1 SGHRS, CDR2 YFSETQ. The CDR3 spells CASSSEPHEQYF. CDR3 bases: TGCGCCAGCAGCTCCGAACCTCACGAGCAGTACTTC.

This clonotype was detected many times. The chain employs TRBV10-3 and TRBJ2-1; 8 nucleotides line up with TRBD1. J was trimmed by 4 bases and V by 6 bases; bases with no gene match: 5. CDR1 ENHRY and CDR2 SYGVKD come from the germline V gene. The CDR3 loop spans 14 amino acids. This chain's CDR3 is CAIRRQGNYNEQFF. The CDR3 bases are TGTGCCATCAGGAGACAGGGGAATTACAATGAGCAGTTCTTC.

This clonotype was seen only a few times. The V call is TRBV6-2 or TRBV6-3, the J call TRBJ1-5; the match to TRBD1 covers 8 bases. After removal of 6 bases from V and 6 bases from J, the junction contained 10 bases not matched to a gene. The CDR3 length is 15 residues. Germline lookup yields CDR1 MNHEY and CDR2 SVGEGT. CDR3 region: CASREPTGDRQPQHF. CDR3 sequence (DNA): TGTGCCAGCAGAGAACCGACAGGGGACCGTCAGCCCCAGCATTTT.

This clonotype was seen at least ten times. V gene TRBV6-5 combines with J gene TRBJ2-1, with a weak D call TRBD2 (6 bases). CDR3 size: 16 residues. CDR1 is MNHEY and CDR2 is SVGAGI in the germline V gene. V was clipped by 6 bases and J by 1 base, with 16 bases between them. The DNA of the CDR3 is TGTGCCAGCAGCAAGGGAGGTTTAGGTTCCTACAATGAGCAGTTCTTC. Protein: CASSKGGLGSYNEQFF.

The chain links TRBV5-5 to TRBJ1-4; D ambiguous. V lost 0 bases to trimming and J lost 0 bases, with 9 bases between them. CDR1 and CDR2 from the germline V gene are SGHKS and YYEKEE (reference sequence). The CDR3 extends over 16 amino acids. Here the CDR3 reads CASSLGRDSTNEKLFF. CDR3 bases: TGTGCCAGCAGCTTGGGCAGAGACTCAACTAATGAAAAACTGTTTTTT. The whole variable domain, filled in from reference TRBV5-5 and TRBJ1-4, reads DAGVTQSPTHLIKTRGQQVTLRCSPISGHKSVSWYQQVLGQGPQFIFQYYEKEERGRGNFPDRFSARQFPNYSSELNVNALLLGDSALYLCASSLGRDSTNEKLFFGSGTQLSVL.

This clonotype was detected a few times. J is TRBJ2-3 and V is TRBV14; D call uncertain. The CDR3 contains 14 residues. CDR1 and CDR2 (germline): SGHDN, FVKESK. Trimming pared 1 base from V and 2 bases from J, leaving 7 bases between. In DNA form, the CDR3 reads TGTGCCAGCAGCCAAGGGCAGTTCACAGATACGCAGTATTTT. This sequence encodes CASSQGQFTDTQYF.

This clonotype showed up many times. V gene TRBV28 combines with J gene TRBJ2-3; D is perhaps TRBD2 (5 bases). The CDR3 loop spans 13 amino acids. Germline V lookup: CDR1 MDHEN, CDR2 SYDVKM. The V and J ends lost 3 bases and 4 bases respectively, with 8 bases between them. In nucleotides, the CDR3 is TGTGCCAGCAGTTTGTCAGCGGCAGATACGCAGTATTTT. It encodes CASSLSAADTQYF. The whole variable domain, filled in from reference TRBV28 and TRBJ2-3, reads DVKVTQSSRYLVKRTGEKVFLECVQDMDHENMFWYRQDPGLGLRLIYFSYDVKMKEKGDIPEGYSVSREKKERFSLILESASTNQTSMYLCASSLSAADTQYFGPGTRLTVL.

This chain links TRBV5-1 with TRBJ1-1; D ambiguous. The CDR3 has 14 amino acids. CDR1 SGHRS and CDR2 YFSETQ come from the germline V gene. Trimming removed 10 bases at V and 0 bases at J, with 16 bases between. CDR3 DNA sequence: TGCGCCGGCAAACCTGGGGTAATGAACACTGAAGCTTTCTTT. Encoded protein: CAGKPGVMNTEAFF.

This clonotype was picked up many times. This chain connects TRBV10-3 to TRBJ2-5, with 10 bases aligning to TRBD2. Trimming at V came to 6 bases and at J to 3 bases, leaving 10 bases not matched to a gene. The CDR3 consists of 16 residues. Germline loops: CDR1 ENHRY, CDR2 SYGVKD. Here the CDR3 reads CAIRAGGPPFEETQYF. DNA of the CDR3: TGTGCCATCAGAGCGGGGGGGCCCCCATTTGAAGAGACCCAGTACTTC.

This clonotype was recorded at least ten times. The V gene is TRBV2, the J gene TRBJ1-3; D may be TRBD1 (5 bases). Per the germline V gene, CDR1 is SNHLY and CDR2 is FYNNEI. V shed 10 bases and J shed 0 bases, with 7 bases lying between them. This CDR3 spans 12 amino acids. CDR3 in DNA: TGTGCCACCAGGGTCTCTGGAAACACCATATATTTT. Protein product: CATRVSGNTIYF.